This T cell receptor beta chain was captured by sequencing in a study of tumor and adjacent non-tumor tissue in lung cancer. Three rounds of nested PCR, following a modified ARM-PCR protocol, produced the TCRbeta library. TCRdb re-called the multiplex PCR reads through MiXCR, storing one row per CDR3 protein. The sample records under 95,000 distinct CDR3 sequences, around 80% being singletons. The CDR3 length is 15 residues. On this clonotype itself: The junction differs from germline at one of its ends, possibly a read error.

The template was RNA from unsorted bulk tissue. Distant lung tissue was collected more than 3 cm away from the tumor edge. The receptor comes from a man aged 55 to 70 with non-small cell lung cancer. This rearrangement joins TRBV12-3 or TRBV12-4 to TRBJ1-1; D call uncertain. The sample was distant non-tumor lung tissue. CDR3 DNA: TGTGCCAGCAGTTTCCCAGAGATACTGAACACTGAAGCTAGCTTT. This codes for CASSFPEILNTEASF.